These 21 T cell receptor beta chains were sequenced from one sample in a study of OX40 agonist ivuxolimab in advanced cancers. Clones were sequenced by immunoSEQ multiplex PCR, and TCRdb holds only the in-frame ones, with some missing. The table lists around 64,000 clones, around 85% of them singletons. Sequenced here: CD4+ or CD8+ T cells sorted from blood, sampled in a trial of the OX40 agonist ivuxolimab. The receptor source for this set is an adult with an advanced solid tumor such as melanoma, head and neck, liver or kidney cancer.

The CDR3 bases are TGCGCCAGCAGTCAGGGACAAGCGAACTACGAGCAGTACTTC. Amino acids: CASSQGQANYEQYF. The genes are TRBV10-2 and TRBJ2-7, with D possibly TRBD1 on 6 matching bases. V was pared by 5 bases and J by 3 bases, with 14 bases between. CDR1 WSHSY and CDR2 SAAADI come from the germline V gene. This CDR3 has 14 residues.

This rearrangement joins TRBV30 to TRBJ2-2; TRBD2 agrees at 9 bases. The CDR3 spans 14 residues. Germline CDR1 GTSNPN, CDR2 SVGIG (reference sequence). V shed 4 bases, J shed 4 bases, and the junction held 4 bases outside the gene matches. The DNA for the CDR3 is TGTGCCTGGACCATAGCGGGAGTCACCGGGGAGCTGTTTTTT. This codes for CAWTIAGVTGELFF.

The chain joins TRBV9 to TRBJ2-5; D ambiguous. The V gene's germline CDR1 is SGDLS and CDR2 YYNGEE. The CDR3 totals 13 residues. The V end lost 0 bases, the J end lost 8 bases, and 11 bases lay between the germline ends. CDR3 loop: CASSVGGLGTQYF. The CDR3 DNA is TGTGCCAGCAGCGTAGGTGGTTTGGGTACCCAGTACTTC.

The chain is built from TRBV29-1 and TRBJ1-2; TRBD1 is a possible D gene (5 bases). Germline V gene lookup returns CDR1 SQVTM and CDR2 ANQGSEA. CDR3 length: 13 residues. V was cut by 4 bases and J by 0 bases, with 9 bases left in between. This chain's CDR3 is CSVGQGPNYGYTF. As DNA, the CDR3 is TGCAGCGTTGGGCAGGGACCTAACTATGGCTACACCTTC.

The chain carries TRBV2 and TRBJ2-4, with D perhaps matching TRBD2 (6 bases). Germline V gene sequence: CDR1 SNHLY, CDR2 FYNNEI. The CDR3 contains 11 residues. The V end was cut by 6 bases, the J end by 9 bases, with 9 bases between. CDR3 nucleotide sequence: TGTGCCAGCAGCGCCGGGGGCATTCAGTACTTC. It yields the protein CASSAGGIQYF. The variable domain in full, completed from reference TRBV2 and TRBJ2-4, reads EPEVTQTPSHQVTQMGQEVILRCVPISNHLYFYWYRQILGQKVEFLVSFYNNEISEKSEIFDDQFSVERPDGSNFTLKIRSTKLEDSAMYFCASSAGGIQYFGAGTRLSVL.

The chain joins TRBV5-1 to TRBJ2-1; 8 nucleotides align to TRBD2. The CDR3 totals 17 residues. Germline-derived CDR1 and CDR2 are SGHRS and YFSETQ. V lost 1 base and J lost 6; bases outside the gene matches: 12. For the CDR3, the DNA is TGCGCCAGCAGCTTGTTTCGAGCGGGAGAAGATAGCAATGAGCAGTTCTTC. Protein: CASSLFRAGEDSNEQFF.

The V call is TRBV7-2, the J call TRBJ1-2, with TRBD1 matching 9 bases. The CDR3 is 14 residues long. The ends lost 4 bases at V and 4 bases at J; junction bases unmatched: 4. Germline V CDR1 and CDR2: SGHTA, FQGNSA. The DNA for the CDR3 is TGTGCCAGCAGCTCCGGGACAGGGCTCTATGGCTACACCTTC. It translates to CASSSGTGLYGYTF.

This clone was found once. The CDR3 nucleotides read TGTGCCAGGGGGGAACGTAGCGGAATGTACGAGCAGTACTTC. Residues: CARGERSGMYEQYF. The chain carries TRBV6-4 and TRBJ2-7; D possibly corresponds to TRBD2 (6 bases). The CDR3 length is 14 residues. Trimming cost V 9 bases and J 4 bases, with 19 bases left between them. In germline, CDR1 is MRHNA, CDR2 SNTAGT.

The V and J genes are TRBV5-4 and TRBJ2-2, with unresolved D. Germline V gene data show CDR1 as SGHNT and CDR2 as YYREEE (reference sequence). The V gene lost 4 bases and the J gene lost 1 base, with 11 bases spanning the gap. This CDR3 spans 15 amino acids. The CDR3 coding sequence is TGTGCCAGCAGCCCGTCGACCCTGAACACCGGGGAGCTGTTTTTT. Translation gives CASSPSTLNTGELFF. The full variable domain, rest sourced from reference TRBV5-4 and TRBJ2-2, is ETGVTQSPTHLIKTRGQQVTLRCSSQSGHNTVSWYQQALGQGPQFIFQYYREEENGRGNFPPRFSGLQFPNYSSELNVNALELDDSALYLCASSPSTLNTGELFFGEGSRLTVL.

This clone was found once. CDR3 sequence (DNA): TGTGCCAGCTCACCCAACGGGCTGAACACTGAAGCTTTCTTT. It translates to CASSPNGLNTEAFF. The rearrangement links TRBV18 to TRBJ1-1; unclear D gene. This CDR3 comprises 14 residues. The V gene's germline CDR1 is KGHSH and CDR2 LQKENI. V lost 3 bases to trimming and J lost 0 bases, with 8 bases between them.

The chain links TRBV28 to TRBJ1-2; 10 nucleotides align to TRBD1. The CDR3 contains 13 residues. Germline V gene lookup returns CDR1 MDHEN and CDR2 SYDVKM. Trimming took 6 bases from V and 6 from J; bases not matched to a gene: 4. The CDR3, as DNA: TGTGCCAGCAGCCGGACAGGGGGGGATGGCTACACCTTC. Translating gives CASSRTGGDGYTF.

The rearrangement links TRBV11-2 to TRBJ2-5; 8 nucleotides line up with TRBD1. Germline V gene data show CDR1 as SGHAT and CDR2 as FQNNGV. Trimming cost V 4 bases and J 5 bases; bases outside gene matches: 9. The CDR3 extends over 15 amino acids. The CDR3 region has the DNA TGTGCCAGCAGCTCTCCGCAGGGGGCGGGGGAGACCCAGTACTTC. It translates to CASSSPQGAGETQYF. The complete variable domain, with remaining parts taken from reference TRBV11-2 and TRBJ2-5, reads EAGVAQSPRYKIIEKRQSVAFWCNPISGHATLYWYQQILGQGPKLLIQFQNNGVVDDSQLPKDRFSAERLKGVDSTLKIQPAKLEDSAVYLCASSSPQGAGETQYFGPGTRLLVL.

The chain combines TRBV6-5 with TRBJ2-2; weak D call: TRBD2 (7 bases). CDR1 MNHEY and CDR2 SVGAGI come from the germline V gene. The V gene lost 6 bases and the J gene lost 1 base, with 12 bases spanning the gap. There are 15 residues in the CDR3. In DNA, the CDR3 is TGTGCCAGCAGGGAGGGGGGGAGGAACACCGGGGAGCTGTTTTTT. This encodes CASREGGRNTGELFF.

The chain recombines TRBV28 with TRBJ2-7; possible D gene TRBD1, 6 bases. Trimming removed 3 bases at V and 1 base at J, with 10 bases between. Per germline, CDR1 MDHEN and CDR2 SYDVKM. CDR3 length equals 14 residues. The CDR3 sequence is CASSFRGPSYEQYF. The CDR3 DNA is TGTGCCAGCAGTTTCAGGGGCCCGTCCTACGAGCAGTACTTC.

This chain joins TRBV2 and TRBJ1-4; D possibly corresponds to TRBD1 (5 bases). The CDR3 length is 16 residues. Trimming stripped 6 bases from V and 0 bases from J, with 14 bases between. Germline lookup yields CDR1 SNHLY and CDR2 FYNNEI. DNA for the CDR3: TGTGCCAGCAGCGAACAGACAGCTGCAACTAATGAAAAACTGTTTTTT. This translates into CASSEQTAATNEKLFF.

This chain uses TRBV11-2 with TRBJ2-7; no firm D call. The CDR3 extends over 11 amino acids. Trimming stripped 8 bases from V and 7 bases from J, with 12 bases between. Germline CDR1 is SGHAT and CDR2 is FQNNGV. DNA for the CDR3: TGTGCCAGCCGTAGGACCAGGGAGCAGTACTTC. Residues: CASRRTREQYF.

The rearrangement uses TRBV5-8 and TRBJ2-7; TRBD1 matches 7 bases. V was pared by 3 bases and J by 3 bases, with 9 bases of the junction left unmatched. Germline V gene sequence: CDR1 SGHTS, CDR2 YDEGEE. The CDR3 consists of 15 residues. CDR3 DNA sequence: TGTGCCAGCAGCTGGCGGACAGGAGCGTTCTACGAGCAGTACTTC. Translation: CASSWRTGAFYEQYF.

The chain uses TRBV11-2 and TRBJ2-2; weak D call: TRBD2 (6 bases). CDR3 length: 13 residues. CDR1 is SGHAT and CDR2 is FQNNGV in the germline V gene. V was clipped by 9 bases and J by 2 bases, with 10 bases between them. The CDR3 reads CASLSGNTGELFF. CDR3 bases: TGTGCCAGTCTTAGCGGAAACACCGGGGAGCTGTTTTTT.

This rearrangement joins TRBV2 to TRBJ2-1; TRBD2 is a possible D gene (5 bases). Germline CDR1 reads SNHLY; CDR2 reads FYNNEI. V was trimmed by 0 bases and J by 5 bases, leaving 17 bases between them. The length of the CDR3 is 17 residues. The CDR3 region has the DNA TGTGCCAGCAGTGAAGCGCTTCGGCTAGCCGTCCACAATGAGCAGTTCTTC. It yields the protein CASSEALRLAVHNEQFF.

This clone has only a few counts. CDR3 sequence: CASSPKGGAGEKLFF. The CDR3 DNA reads as TGTGCCAGCAGCCCAAAGGGAGGGGCCGGTGAAAAACTGTTTTTT. This sequence joins TRBV16 and TRBJ1-4; perhaps TRBD1 as D (5 bases). CDR1 and CDR2 (germline): KGHSY, FQNENV. The CDR3 length is 15 residues. V was clipped by 4 bases and J by 7 bases, with 16 bases between them.

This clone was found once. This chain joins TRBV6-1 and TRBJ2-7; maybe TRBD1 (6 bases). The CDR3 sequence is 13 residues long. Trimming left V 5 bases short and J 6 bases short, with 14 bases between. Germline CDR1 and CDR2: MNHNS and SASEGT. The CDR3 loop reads CASSTDREGEQYF. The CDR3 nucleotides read TGTGCCAGCAGTACGGACAGAGAAGGCGAGCAGTACTTC.